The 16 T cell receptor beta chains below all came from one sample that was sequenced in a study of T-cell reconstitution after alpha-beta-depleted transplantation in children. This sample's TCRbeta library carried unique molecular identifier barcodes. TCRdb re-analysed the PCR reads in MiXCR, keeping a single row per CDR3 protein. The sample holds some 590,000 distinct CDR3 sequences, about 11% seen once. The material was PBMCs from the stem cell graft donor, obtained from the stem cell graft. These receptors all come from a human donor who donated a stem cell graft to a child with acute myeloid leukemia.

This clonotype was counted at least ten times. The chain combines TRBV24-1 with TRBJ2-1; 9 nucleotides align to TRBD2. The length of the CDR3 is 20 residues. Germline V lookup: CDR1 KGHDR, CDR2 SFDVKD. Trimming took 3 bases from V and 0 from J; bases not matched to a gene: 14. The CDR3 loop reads CATSDRTSASLGRSYNEQFF. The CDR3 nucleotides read TGTGCCACCAGTGATCGGACTAGCGCAAGTCTTGGCCGCTCCTACAATGAGCAGTTCTTC.

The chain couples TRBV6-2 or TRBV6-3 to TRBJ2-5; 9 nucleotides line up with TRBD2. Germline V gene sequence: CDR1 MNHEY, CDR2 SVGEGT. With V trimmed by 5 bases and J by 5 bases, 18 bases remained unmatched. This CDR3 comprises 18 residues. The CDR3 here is CASSLLAGPRLFKETQYF. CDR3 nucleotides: TGTGCCAGCAGTCTCCTAGCGGGACCCCGTCTGTTCAAGGAGACCCAGTACTTC.

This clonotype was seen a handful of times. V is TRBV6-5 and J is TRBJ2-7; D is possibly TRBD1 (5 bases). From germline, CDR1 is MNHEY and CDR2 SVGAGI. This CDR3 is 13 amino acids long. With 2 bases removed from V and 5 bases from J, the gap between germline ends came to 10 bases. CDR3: CASSYAGRHEQYF. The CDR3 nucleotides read TGTGCCAGCAGTTACGCAGGGCGGCACGAGCAGTACTTC.

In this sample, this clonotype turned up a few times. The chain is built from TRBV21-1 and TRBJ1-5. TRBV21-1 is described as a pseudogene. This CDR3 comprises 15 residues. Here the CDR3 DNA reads TGTGCCAGCAGCAAAGGAGTTAATTGTATCGCAGCCCAGCATTTT. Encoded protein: CASSKGVNCIAAQHF.

CDR3 amino acids: CASSGIEQWRYF. DNA for the CDR3: TGTGCCAGCAGCGGGATCGAGCAGTGGCGGTACTTC. The rearrangement joins TRBV7-9 to TRBJ2-5, with D uncertain. Germline lookup yields CDR1 SEHNR and CDR2 FQNEAQ (reference sequence). The CDR3 loop spans 12 amino acids. The V gene lost 5 bases and the J gene lost 13 bases, with 17 bases spanning the gap.

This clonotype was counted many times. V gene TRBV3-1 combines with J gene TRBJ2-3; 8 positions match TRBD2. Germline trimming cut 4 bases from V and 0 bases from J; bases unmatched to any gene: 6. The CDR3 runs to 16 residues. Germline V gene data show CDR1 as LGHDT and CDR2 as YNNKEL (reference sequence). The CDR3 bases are TGTGCCAGCAGCCTCCAATTAGCGGGAAGCACAGATACGCAGTATTTT. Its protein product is CASSLQLAGSTDTQYF.

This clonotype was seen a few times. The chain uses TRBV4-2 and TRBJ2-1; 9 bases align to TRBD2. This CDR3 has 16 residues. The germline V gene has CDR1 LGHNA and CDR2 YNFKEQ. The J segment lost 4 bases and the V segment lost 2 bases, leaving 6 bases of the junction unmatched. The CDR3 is CASSQSQRGAYNEQFF. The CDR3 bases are TGTGCCAGCAGCCAATCCCAGCGGGGGGCTTACAATGAGCAGTTCTTC.

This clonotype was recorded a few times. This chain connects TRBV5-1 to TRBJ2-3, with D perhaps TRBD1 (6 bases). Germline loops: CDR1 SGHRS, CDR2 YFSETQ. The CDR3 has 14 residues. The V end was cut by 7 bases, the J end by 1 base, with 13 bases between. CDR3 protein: CASAQGPGTDTQYF. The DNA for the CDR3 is TGCGCCAGCGCCCAGGGGCCCGGCACAGATACGCAGTATTTT.

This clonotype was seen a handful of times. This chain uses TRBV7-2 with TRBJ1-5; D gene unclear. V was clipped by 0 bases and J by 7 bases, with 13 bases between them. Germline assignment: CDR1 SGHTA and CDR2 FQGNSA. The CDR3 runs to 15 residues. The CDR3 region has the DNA TGTGCCAGCAGCTTAGCGACGGGCGGCTGGCAGCCCCAGCATTTT. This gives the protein CASSLATGGWQPQHF.

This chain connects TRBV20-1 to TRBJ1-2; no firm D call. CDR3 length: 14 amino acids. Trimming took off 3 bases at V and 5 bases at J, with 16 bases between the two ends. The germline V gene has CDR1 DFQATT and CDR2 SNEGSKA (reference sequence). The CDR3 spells CSARREPVRYGYTF. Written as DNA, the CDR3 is TGCAGTGCTAGGCGGGAGCCTGTTCGATATGGCTACACCTTC.

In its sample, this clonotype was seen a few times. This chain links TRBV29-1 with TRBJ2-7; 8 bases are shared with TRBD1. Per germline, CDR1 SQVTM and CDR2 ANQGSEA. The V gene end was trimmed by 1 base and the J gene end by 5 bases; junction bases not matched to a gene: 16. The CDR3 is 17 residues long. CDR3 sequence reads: CSVEVPRGQVVSNEQYF. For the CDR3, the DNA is TGCAGCGTTGAAGTCCCGAGGGGACAGGTCGTAAGCAACGAGCAGTACTTC.

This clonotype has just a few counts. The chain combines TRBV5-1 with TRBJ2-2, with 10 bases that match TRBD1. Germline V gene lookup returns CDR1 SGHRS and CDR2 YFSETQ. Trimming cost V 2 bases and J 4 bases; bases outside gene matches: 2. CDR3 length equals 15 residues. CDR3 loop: CASSFRTGGTGELFF. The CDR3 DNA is TGCGCCAGCAGCTTCCGGACAGGGGGCACCGGGGAGCTGTTTTTT.

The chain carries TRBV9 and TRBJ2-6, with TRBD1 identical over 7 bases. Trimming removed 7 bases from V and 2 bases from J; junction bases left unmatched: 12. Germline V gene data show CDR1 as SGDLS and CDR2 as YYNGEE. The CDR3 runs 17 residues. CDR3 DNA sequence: TGTGCCAGCTCCGGACAGGACACCATGGCTGGGGCCAACGTCCTGACTTTC. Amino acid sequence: CASSGQDTMAGANVLTF.

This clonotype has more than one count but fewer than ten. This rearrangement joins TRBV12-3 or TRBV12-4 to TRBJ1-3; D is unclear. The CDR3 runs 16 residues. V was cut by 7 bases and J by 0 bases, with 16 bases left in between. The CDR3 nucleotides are TGTGCCAGCATGCAAGGTTGGGAGAGCTCTGGAAACACCATATATTTT. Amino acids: CASMQGWESSGNTIYF.

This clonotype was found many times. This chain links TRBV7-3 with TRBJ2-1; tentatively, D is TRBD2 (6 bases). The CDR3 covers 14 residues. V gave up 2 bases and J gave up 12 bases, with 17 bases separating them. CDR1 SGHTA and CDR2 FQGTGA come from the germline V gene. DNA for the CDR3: TGTGCCAGCAGCTTAGGGGGACTTGGGGATAGGCAGTTCTTC. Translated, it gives CASSLGGLGDRQFF.

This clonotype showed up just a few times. CDR3 bases: TGTGCCAGCAGACACACTACCGGAGACAGGCCCCTTGAAGCTTTCTTT. Translated: CASRHTTGDRPLEAFF. The chain couples TRBV6-2 or TRBV6-3 to TRBJ1-1; D might be TRBD1 (6 bases). The CDR3 runs 16 residues. Trimming pared 6 bases from V and 7 bases from J, leaving 24 bases between. Germline V gene sequence: CDR1 MNHEY, CDR2 SVGEGT.